These 30 T cell receptor beta chains originate from one sample sequenced in a study of a mutant IDH1 vaccine in newly diagnosed glioma. As to time point: week 23, last vaccination. Every single dose of the vaccine, 300 ug of mutant IDH1 20-mer peptide, came with topical imiquimod. Some clones are missing from TCRdb's copy, which holds only in-frame ones; the method was immunoSEQ multiplex PCR. The sample records around 56,000 clones, 80% to 90% being singletons. These TCRs' antigens remain unknown. The material was PBMCs, obtained from a glioma patient whose treatment included an IDH1 peptide vaccine. These receptors came from a woman in her thirties or forties with glioma. Some clones in this sample may be carry-over from other donors' samples.

V usage is TRBV7-9 and J usage is TRBJ2-1; D remains unclear. The CDR3 is made up of 13 amino acids. CDR1 is SEHNR and CDR2 is FQNEAQ in the germline V gene (reference sequence). V was pared by 3 bases and J by 6 bases, with 9 bases between. CDR3 region: CASSFFRINEQFF. As DNA, the CDR3 is TGTGCCAGCAGCTTTTTCAGGATCAATGAGCAGTTCTTC.

J is TRBJ1-5 and V is TRBV28; no firm D call. The CDR3 has 13 amino acids. The V end lost 6 bases, the J end lost 2 bases, and 8 bases lay between the germline ends. Per the germline V gene, CDR1 is MDHEN and CDR2 is SYDVKM. The CDR3 loop is CASSLWGNQPQHF. DNA for the CDR3: TGTGCCAGCAGCCTCTGGGGCAATCAGCCCCAGCATTTT.

The V gene is TRBV7-9, the J gene TRBJ1-2; D gene ambiguous. With 5 bases removed from V and 4 bases from J, the gap between germline ends came to 11 bases. This CDR3 is 13 amino acids long. Germline V gene sequence: CDR1 SEHNR, CDR2 FQNEAQ (reference sequence). Here the CDR3 DNA reads TGTGCCAGCAGCCGCGACTACCTCTATGGCTACACCTTC. Residues: CASSRDYLYGYTF.

The rearrangement uses TRBV14 and TRBJ1-1; no definite D call. Trimming removed 0 bases from V and 1 base from J, with 3 bases in between. Germline CDR1 reads SGHDN; CDR2 reads FVKESK. The CDR3 is 13 residues long. CDR3 in DNA: TGTGCCAGCAGCCAAGACCGGAACACTGAAGCTTTCTTT. Amino acid sequence: CASSQDRNTEAFF.

This chain connects TRBV5-4 to TRBJ2-7, with D tentatively TRBD2 (7 bases). V dropped 2 bases and J dropped 4 bases, with 13 bases sitting between them. Germline V CDR1 and CDR2: SGHNT, YYREEE (reference sequence). CDR3 size: 14 residues. The CDR3: CASSLGGGQYEQYF. CDR3 nucleotide sequence: TGTGCCAGCAGCTTAGGGGGGGGCCAGTACGAGCAGTACTTC.

CDR3: CASSAGQGARVQYF. Written as DNA, the CDR3 is TGTGCCAGTAGTGCCGGACAGGGGGCAAGGGTGCAGTACTTC. The chain joins TRBV19 to TRBJ2-7, with TRBD1 identical over 11 bases. Losses at the gene ends were 5 bases for V and 9 bases for J; bases not matched to a gene: 9. In germline, CDR1 is LNHDA, CDR2 SQIVND (reference sequence). The CDR3 spans 14 residues.

The chain joins TRBV19 to TRBJ2-7; D may be TRBD2 (6 bases). Germline loops: CDR1 LNHDA, CDR2 SQIVND (reference sequence). V lost 10 bases and J 2 bases, leaving 21 bases between the germline ends. CDR3 size: 15 residues. CDR3 DNA sequence: TGTGCCATCTCGGCTGGGCGGGGCCCCGCCTACGAGCAGTACTTC. Its translation is CAISAGRGPAYEQYF.

This clone was picked up one time. The chain joins TRBV15 to TRBJ2-6, with D tentatively TRBD2 (6 bases). There are 18 residues in the CDR3. The ends were cut back, 0 bases at V and 8 bases at J, with 20 bases in the middle. Germline V gene sequence: CDR1 LNHNV, CDR2 YYDKDF (reference sequence). Written as DNA, the CDR3 is TGTGCCACCAGCAGAGATCGGCAGGTGGAGGGAGGTTCCAACGTCCTGACTTTC. Amino acids: CATSRDRQVEGGSNVLTF.

The chain carries TRBV5-4 and TRBJ1-6; TRBD1 aligns across 7 bases. This CDR3 is 14 amino acids long. Germline CDR1 reads SGHNT; CDR2 reads YYREEE (reference sequence). The junction had 4 bases not matched to a gene; V was cut back by 0 bases and J by 10 bases. CDR3 protein: CASSLGQGQSPLHF. Written as DNA, the CDR3 is TGTGCCAGCAGCTTGGGACAGGGTCAATCACCCCTCCACTTT. Combining the CDR3 with reference TRBV5-4 and TRBJ1-6 gives the whole variable domain ETGVTQSPTHLIKTRGQQVTLRCSSQSGHNTVSWYQQALGQGPQFIFQYYREEENGRGNFPPRFSGLQFPNYSSELNVNALELDDSALYLCASSLGQGQSPLHFGNGTRLTVT.

V is TRBV7-9 and J is TRBJ1-5; a possible D gene is TRBD1 (5 bases). Trimming took off 6 bases at V and 2 bases at J, with 11 bases between the two ends. The length of the CDR3 is 14 residues. Germline CDR1 is SEHNR and CDR2 is FQNEAQ (reference sequence). This chain's CDR3 is CASSYTGGNQPQHF. DNA of the CDR3: TGTGCCAGCAGTTACACGGGGGGCAATCAGCCCCAGCATTTT.

The genes are TRBV5-1 and TRBJ2-1; 12 bases match TRBD2. After removal of 5 bases from V and 4 bases from J, the junction contained 7 bases not matched to a gene. Germline loops: CDR1 SGHRS, CDR2 YFSETQ. This CDR3 is built from 16 residues. This chain's CDR3 is CASRTSGGRAYNEQFF. The CDR3 DNA follows: TGCGCCAGCAGGACTAGCGGGGGTAGGGCATACAATGAGCAGTTCTTC.

V gene TRBV4-3 combines with J gene TRBJ2-5; D call uncertain. Trimming removed 3 bases at V and 0 bases at J, with 5 bases between. Germline values: CDR1 LGHNA, CDR2 YSLEER. The CDR3 consists of 13 residues. The CDR3 sequence: CASSQQYQETQYF. The DNA of the CDR3 is TGCGCCAGCAGCCAGCAGTACCAAGAGACCCAGTACTTC.

This chain connects TRBV11-2 to TRBJ1-1; TRBD1 matches 8 bases. This CDR3 spans 14 amino acids. After removal of 6 bases from V and 3 bases from J, the junction contained 6 bases not matched to a gene. From germline, CDR1 is SGHAT and CDR2 FQNNGV. Written as DNA, the CDR3 is TGTGCCAGCAGGCCTCGACAGGGGTACACTGAAGCTTTCTTT. This codes for CASRPRQGYTEAFF.

V and J are TRBV9 and TRBJ2-7; D remains ambiguous. V lost 0 bases, J lost 3 bases, and 13 bases lay in between. Germline CDR1 and CDR2: SGDLS and YYNGEE. The CDR3 has 15 residues. CDR3 nucleotides: TGTGCCAGCAGCGTAGTGGGCTCATTTTACTACGAGCAGTACTTC. This sequence encodes CASSVVGSFYYEQYF.

The V gene is TRBV6-1, the J gene TRBJ2-7, with 12 bases lining up with TRBD2. Germline loops: CDR1 MNHNS, CDR2 SASEGT. V lost 4 bases and J lost 3; bases outside the gene matches: 7. This CDR3 region has 16 residues. CDR3 nucleotide sequence: TGTGCCAGCAGTGGGTGGACTAGCGGGGTCTTCTACGAGCAGTACTTC. Amino acids: CASSGWTSGVFYEQYF.

The chain couples TRBV6-4 to TRBJ1-1, with D unresolved. The V gene lost 2 bases and the J gene lost 5 bases, with 9 bases spanning the gap. The germline V gene encodes CDR1 MRHNA and CDR2 SNTAGT. The CDR3 contains 13 residues. As DNA, the CDR3 is TGTGCCAGCAGTGACAGACAAGATACTGAAGCTTTCTTT. This translates into CASSDRQDTEAFF.

This sequence joins TRBV6-1 and TRBJ1-5; D might be TRBD1 (5 bases). The CDR3 length is 14 residues. Trimming took off 10 bases at V and 4 bases at J, with 17 bases between the two ends. Germline V lookup: CDR1 MNHNS, CDR2 SASEGT. In nucleotides, the CDR3 is TGTGCCACGAGGCAGGGCCAATTTAATCAGCCCCAGCATTTT. Protein: CATRQGQFNQPQHF.

J is TRBJ2-6 and V is TRBV10-2; D is perhaps TRBD1 (5 bases). The V and J ends lost 3 bases and 4 bases respectively, with 10 bases between them. The CDR3 is 15 amino acids. Germline assignment: CDR1 WSHSY and CDR2 SAAADI. CDR3 in amino acids: CASSDPGSGANVLTF. CDR3 sequence (DNA): TGCGCCAGCAGTGACCCAGGGTCAGGGGCCAACGTCCTGACTTTC.

The chain joins TRBV9 to TRBJ1-3, with no clear D. V lost 5 bases and J lost 2, with 11 bases in between. The CDR3 is 14 amino acids. Per the germline V gene, CDR1 is SGDLS and CDR2 is YYNGEE. The CDR3 region is CASSPNPTGNTIYF. The CDR3 DNA follows: TGTGCCAGCAGTCCCAATCCCACTGGAAACACCATATATTTT.

This clone has just one count. The rearrangement links TRBV6-4 to TRBJ1-2; 9 positions agree with TRBD1. V trimming: 6 bases; J trimming: 13 bases; junction bases outside the gene matches: 12. The CDR3 contains 13 residues. Germline lookup yields CDR1 MRHNA and CDR2 SNTAGT. The CDR3 DNA reads TGTGCCAGCAGCGAGGGACAGGGAACGGCTTCCACCTTC. Its protein is CASSEGQGTASTF.

This clone was seen once. The chain uses TRBV6-5 and TRBJ1-2; TRBD1 matches at 7 bases. V lost 5 bases, J lost 8 bases, and 5 bases stayed unmatched. CDR3 size: 12 residues. The germline CDR1 and CDR2 sequences are MNHEY and SVGAGI. This CDR3 reads CASSRQGWGYTF. Written as DNA, the CDR3 is TGTGCCAGCAGTAGACAGGGCTGGGGCTACACCTTC.

The chain joins TRBV9 to TRBJ1-2; tentatively, D is TRBD1 (5 bases). V lost 0 bases, J lost 6 bases, and 9 bases lay in between. Germline CDR1 is SGDLS and CDR2 is YYNGEE. This CDR3 has 13 residues. Written as DNA, the CDR3 is TGTGCCAGCAGCGTAGCCGGGGCAAATGGCTACACCTTC. This gives the protein CASSVAGANGYTF.

The chain carries TRBV5-4 and TRBJ2-3; 13 nucleotides match TRBD2. This CDR3 spans 16 amino acids. V was clipped by 3 bases and J by 1 base; unmatched bases: 2. Germline V gene sequence: CDR1 SGHNT, CDR2 YYREEE (reference sequence). The CDR3 protein is CASSSGTSGGTDTQYF. DNA of the CDR3: TGTGCCAGCAGCTCCGGGACTAGCGGGGGCACAGATACGCAGTATTTT.

V gene TRBV4-1 combines with J gene TRBJ1-5; a possible D gene is TRBD1 (5 bases). The CDR3 consists of 14 residues. V was clipped by 2 bases and J by 6 bases, with 11 bases between them. Germline lookup yields CDR1 MGHRA and CDR2 YSYEKL. Here the CDR3 reads CASSQLEGVQPQHF. CDR3 nucleotide sequence: TGCGCCAGCAGCCAACTGGAAGGGGTTCAGCCCCAGCATTTT.

The J gene is TRBJ1-6, the V gene TRBV15; TRBD1 aligns across 7 bases. Germline V CDR1 and CDR2: LNHNV, YYDKDF (reference sequence). The CDR3 runs to 15 residues. V was pared by 7 bases and J by 9 bases, with 12 bases of the junction left unmatched. In DNA, the CDR3 is TGTGCCACCACCCACGGACAGGTCGAGGGTTCACCCCTCCACTTT. The encoded protein is CATTHGQVEGSPLHF.

V is TRBV5-1 and J is TRBJ2-6; tentatively, D is TRBD2 (6 bases). Trimming stripped 4 bases from V and 2 bases from J, with 10 bases between. The CDR3 has 15 residues. CDR1 is SGHRS and CDR2 is YFSETQ in the germline V gene. CDR3 protein: CASSTGDAGANVLTF. The CDR3 nucleotides read TGCGCCAGCAGCACGGGAGACGCTGGGGCCAACGTCCTGACTTTC.

The chain is built from TRBV5-1 and TRBJ2-5; 9 bases line up with TRBD2. V shed 7 bases, J shed 4 bases, and the junction held 5 bases outside the gene matches. Germline CDR1 SGHRS, CDR2 YFSETQ. This CDR3 spans 13 amino acids. CDR3 amino acids: CASWAGGRETQYF. CDR3 nucleotides: TGCGCCAGCTGGGCGGGGGGGCGAGAGACCCAGTACTTC.

The chain employs TRBV2 and TRBJ1-1; D is possibly TRBD1 (5 bases). Germline-derived CDR1 and CDR2 are SNHLY and FYNNEI. The CDR3 consists of 16 residues. Trimming left V 6 bases short and J 1 base short, with 18 bases between. Here the CDR3 DNA reads TGTGCCAGCAGCGGGATGGGAGGGGTTGGGAACACTGAAGCTTTCTTT. It yields the protein CASSGMGGVGNTEAFF.

The sample holds a few counts of this clone. V gene TRBV5-1 combines with J gene TRBJ1-2, with D possibly matching TRBD1 (5 bases). Germline lookup yields CDR1 SGHRS and CDR2 YFSETQ. The CDR3 sequence is 13 residues long. The germline V and J ends were trimmed by 1 base and 6 bases, with 10 bases remaining between them. The CDR3 coding sequence is TGCGCCAGCAGCTTGCCGGGGCGGAATGGCTACACCTTC. Protein sequence: CASSLPGRNGYTF.

V gene TRBV30 combines with J gene TRBJ1-1, with D unresolved. In germline, CDR1 is GTSNPN, CDR2 SVGIG (reference sequence). The CDR3 runs to 13 residues. Trimming left V 3 bases short and J 3 bases short, with 11 bases between. CDR3 residues: CAWRTDVDTEAFF. The CDR3 region has the DNA TGTGCCTGGAGAACGGATGTGGACACTGAAGCTTTCTTT.